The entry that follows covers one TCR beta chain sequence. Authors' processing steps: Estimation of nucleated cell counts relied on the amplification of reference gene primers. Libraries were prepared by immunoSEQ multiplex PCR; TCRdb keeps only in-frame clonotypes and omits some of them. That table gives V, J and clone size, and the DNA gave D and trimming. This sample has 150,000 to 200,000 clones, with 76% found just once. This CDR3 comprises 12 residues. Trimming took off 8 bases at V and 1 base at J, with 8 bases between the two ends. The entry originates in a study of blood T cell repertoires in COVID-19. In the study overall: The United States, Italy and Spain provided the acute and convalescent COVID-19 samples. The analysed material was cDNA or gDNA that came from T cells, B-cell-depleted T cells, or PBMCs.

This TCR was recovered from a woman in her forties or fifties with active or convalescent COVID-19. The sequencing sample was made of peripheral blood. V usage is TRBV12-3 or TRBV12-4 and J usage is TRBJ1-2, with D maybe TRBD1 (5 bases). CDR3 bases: TGTGCCAGCCAACAGGATAACTATGGCTACACCTTC. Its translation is CASQQDNYGYTF.